This is a list of T cell receptor beta chains from one sample in a study of CD4+ T cells in melanoma. Libraries were prepared by immunoSEQ multiplex PCR; TCRdb keeps only in-frame clonotypes and omits some of them. Of around 10,000 clones in the sample, 65% to 70% were seen once. Material: cells from a culture (not recorded whether cultured in vitro). The receptors shown here come from a human donor with melanoma. Both conserved end residues are part of each CDR3. A D gene is named only where the DNA matches it firmly. Where a row states a size, it is once, few, many or the class of an expanded clone; other rows omit it.

V	D	size	J	DNA	CDR3
TRBV18	NA	few	TRBJ1-6	TGTGCCAGCTCACCACAAGAGGTGTATAATTCACCCCTCCACTTT	CASSPQEVYNSPLHF
TRBV10-3	NA	NA	TRBJ1-4	TGTGCCAGCAGTTACTCGAAGGGGAGTAATGAAAAACTGTTTTTT	CASSYSKGSNEKLFF
TRBV7-9	TRBD2	NA	TRBJ2-7	TGTGCCACCGCGCTAGCGGGGGGACCCTACGAGCAGTACTTC	CATALAGGPYEQYF
TRBV9	NA	NA	TRBJ1-2	TGTGCCAGCAGCGTAGAGTTCAGGAATAACTATGGCTACACCTTC	CASSVEFRNNYGYTF
TRBV4-1	NA	NA	TRBJ1-4	TGCGCCAGCAGCCGCATCCCCGTTGTTACTAATGAAAAACTGTTTTTT	CASSRIPVVTNEKLFF
TRBV30	TRBD2	NA	TRBJ2-3	TGTGCCTGGACTCCGCTGACCCGAACTAGCGGGGTTACAGATACGCAGTATTTT	CAWTPLTRTSGVTDTQYF
TRBV6-4	NA	NA	TRBJ2-7	TGTGCCAGCAGTTCAGGGCGTCAGTACGAGCAGTACTTC	CASSSGRQYEQYF
TRBV6-1	NA	once	TRBJ2-7	TGTGCCAGCAGTGAAGATCTAGTAGGTTACGAGCAGTACTTC	CASSEDLVGYEQYF
TRBV30	NA	NA	TRBJ1-2	TGTGCCTGGAGTGTAACCGGTTTCGGCTACACCTTC	CAWSVTGFGYTF
TRBV18	TRBD1	few	TRBJ2-1	TGTGCCAGCCGGGGACAGGGGAGCTCCTACAATGAGCAGTTCTTC	CASRGQGSSYNEQFF
TRBV5-1	NA	NA	TRBJ1-1	TGCGCCAGCAGCCGTTCCAGACAGGTAAGAGCTTTCTTT	CASSRSRQVRAFF
TRBV2	NA	NA	TRBJ2-3	TGTGCCAGCAGGGTCACTAGGGGCACAGATACGCAGTATTTT	CASRVTRGTDTQYF
TRBV5-1	NA	NA	TRBJ2-5	TGCGCCAGCAGCTCGGCCCCCGGAGGGGCGGGGCAGGAGACCCAGTACTTC	CASSSAPGGAGQETQYF
TRBV7-2	NA	NA	TRBJ1-3	TGTGCCAGCACTCAGACAGGAGGAAACACCATATATTTT	CASTQTGGNTIYF
TRBV9	NA	NA	TRBJ1-4	TGTGCCAGCAGCGTAGGAGGTTGGAGGACTCACGAAAAACTGTTTTTT	CASSVGGWRTHEKLFF
TRBV5-5	NA	few	TRBJ1-5	TGTGCCAGCAGCTTCTCAGGGGACCAGCCCCAGCATTTT	CASSFSGDQPQHF
TRBV6-1	NA	NA	TRBJ1-2	TGTGCCAGCAGTGAAGCATACGAGATTAACTATGGCTACACCTTC	CASSEAYEINYGYTF
TRBV18	NA	NA	TRBJ1-3	TGTGCCAGCTCACCACTCCCCGGGATTAGCTCTGGAAACACCATATATTTT	CASSPLPGISSGNTIYF
TRBV2	NA	NA	TRBJ1-3	TGTGCCAGCAGCCGCCCCCAGGCGATCTCTGGAAACACCATATATTTT	CASSRPQAISGNTIYF
TRBV5-8	NA	NA	TRBJ2-3	TGTGCCAGCAGCCTAGGACAGCGTACTAGCACAGATACGCAGTATTTT	CASSLGQRTSTDTQYF
TRBV6-5	NA	few	TRBJ1-6	TGTGCCAGTAAGAGGAGCTCCTATAATTCACCCCTCCACTTT	CASKRSSYNSPLHF
TRBV5-1	TRBD1	few	TRBJ2-7	TGCGCCAGCAGCTTCAGAGTGGACAGGGGGGGACCTGGCGACACACGGCTGTCCTACGAGCAGTACTTC	CASSFRVDRGGPGDTRLSYEQYF
TRBV2	NA	few	TRBJ2-7	TGTGCCAGCGGAAAACGGGAGCAGTACTTC	CASGKREQYF
TRBV7-6	NA	few	TRBJ2-7	TGTGCCAGCAGCTCCGGCCCTAACTACGAGCAGTACTTC	CASSSGPNYEQYF
TRBV5-5	NA	once	TRBJ1-2	TGTGCCAGCAGTATCGGGGATACCAACTATGGCTACACCTTC	CASSIGDTNYGYTF
TRBV21-1	NA	NA	TRBJ2-7	TGTGCCAGCAGCACGTATCCGGGACGAGGGTACGAGCAGTACTTC	CASSTYPGRGYEQYF
TRBV2	NA	NA	TRBJ1-4	TGTGCCAGCAGCCCGGGCGTGGACGAAAAACTGTTTTTT	CASSPGVDEKLFF
TRBV7-9	NA	few	TRBJ2-3	TGTGCCAGCAGAATAGGTTCCGATACGCAGTATTTT	CASRIGSDTQYF
TRBV2	TRBD2	NA	TRBJ2-3	TGTGCCAGCAGTGAAGAGGGCGGGGGGGCGACAGATACGCAGTATTTT	CASSEEGGGATDTQYF
TRBV19	TRBD1	NA	TRBJ2-4	TGTGCCAGTAGGGACAGGGGTGGAACGTCGGCCAAAAACATTCAGTACTTC	CASRDRGGTSAKNIQYF
TRBV30	TRBD2	NA	TRBJ2-1	TGTGCCTGGAGCGGACTAGTAAATGAGCAGTTCTTC	CAWSGLVNEQFF
TRBV13	TRBD2	NA	TRBJ2-7	TGTGCCAGCAGCTTAGAGGCCCGGCTAGCGGGGGGTACCTACGAGCAGTACTTC	CASSLEARLAGGTYEQYF
TRBV13	TRBD2	NA	TRBJ2-2	TGTGCCAGCAGTCCGCCTGCACTAGCGCGGGATGGCACCGGGGAGCTGTTTTTT	CASSPPALARDGTGELFF
TRBV6-5	NA	NA	TRBJ1-4	TGTGCCAGCAGTCAGAGGGGATTCGGTGAAAAACTGTTTTTT	CASSQRGFGEKLFF
TRBV11-1	NA	NA	TRBJ1-1	TGTGCCAGCAGCTTACAGGCGGGGAACACTGAAGCTTTCTTT	CASSLQAGNTEAFF
TRBV5-5	NA	NA	TRBJ1-2	TGTGCCAGCAGTGGAGGACAGACTAACTATGGCTACACCTTC	CASSGGQTNYGYTF
TRBV2	NA	once	TRBJ2-2	TGTGCCAGCAGTGAAGCAGGGGGAACCGGGGAGCTGTTTTTT	CASSEAGGTGELFF
TRBV30	NA	NA	TRBJ2-2	TGTGCCTGGGGACAGCTCAATTGGGGGAACACCGGGGAGCTGTTTTTT	CAWGQLNWGNTGELFF
TRBV5-1	NA	NA	TRBJ1-4	TGCGCCAGCAAAGCAGGGACGTTAGCAACTAATGAAAAACTGTTTTTT	CASKAGTLATNEKLFF
TRBV7-3	NA	few	TRBJ2-7	TGTGCCAGCAGCTTAAGCCAGGTCCACGAGCAGTACTTC	CASSLSQVHEQYF